Listed here is a single TCR beta chain. This sample was taken from a study of T cell changes during pregnancy in multiple sclerosis. Assay used: immunoSEQ multiplex PCR; TCRdb lists only in-frame clones, some missing. The sample consists of 35,000 to 45,000 clones, about 90% of them appearing once. Germline V gene sequence: CDR1 SNHLY, CDR2 FYNNEI. V lost 6 bases and J lost 0, with 11 bases in between. This CDR3 is built from 15 residues. This clonotype originated in a female donor with multiple sclerosis, enrolled in a pregnancy study. This chain connects TRBV2 to TRBJ1-4; TRBD1 is a possible D gene (6 bases). The sequenced sample was CD4+ T cells from peripheral blood mononuclear cells, obtained before pregnancy. CDR3 DNA sequence: TGTGCCAGCAGCTCTAGGACAGCAACTAATGAAAAACTGTTTTTT. Amino acid sequence: CASSSRTATNEKLFF.